Listed below are T cell receptor beta chains from one sample, sequenced in a study of T cells in tuberculosis. Profiled with immunoSEQ multiplex PCR; TCRdb holds only in-frame clones, not every one. Among about 24,000 clones, nearly 97% were seen once, and the ten largest hold about 8.6%. Sequencing was carried out using PBMCs. The receptors come from a donor aged 10-29 years with latent tuberculosis or without tuberculosis infection. CDR3s include the opening cysteine and the closing phenylalanine or tryptophan. The D gene is left open where the match is weak. The size of a clone is reported for some rows only, either as once, few or many, or as a class for expanded clones.

clone size: NA; V gene: TRBV7-6; D gene: NA; J gene: TRBJ2-3; CDR3 DNA: TGTGCCAGCAGCTTTGGCAGCACAGATACGCAGTATTTT; CDR3 protein: CASSFGSTDTQYF
clone size: NA; V gene: TRBV23-1; D gene: TRBD1; J gene: TRBJ1-6; CDR3 DNA: TGCGCCAGCAGTCCACCGGACAGGCCAAATTCACCCCTCCACTTT; CDR3 protein: CASSPPDRPNSPLHF
clone size: NA; V gene: TRBV5-6; D gene: NA; J gene: TRBJ1-6; CDR3 DNA: TGTGCCAGCAGCTTGGGACAGCTCAACACCCTCCACTTT; CDR3 protein: CASSLGQLNTLHF
clone size: NA; V gene: TRBV4-1; D gene: TRBD1; J gene: TRBJ1-1; CDR3 DNA: TGCGCCAGCAGCCAAGCGGACAGGGCGGGAACTGAAGCTTTCTTT; CDR3 protein: CASSQADRAGTEAFF
clone size: NA; V gene: TRBV2; D gene: TRBD2; J gene: TRBJ2-1; CDR3 DNA: TGTGCCAGCGGAATTAGCGGGGGGGCCATCAATGAGCAGTTCTTC; CDR3 protein: CASGISGGAINEQFF
clone size: NA; V gene: TRBV30; D gene: TRBD2; J gene: TRBJ2-7; CDR3 DNA: TGTGCCTGGAGTGTACCTAGCGGGGTCCACGAGCAGTACTTC; CDR3 protein: CAWSVPSGVHEQYF
clone size: once; V gene: TRBV10-2; D gene: TRBD1; J gene: TRBJ2-1; CDR3 DNA: TGCGCCAGCAGTGAGGGCAGGGGGAAGGATGAGCAGTTCTTC; CDR3 protein: CASSEGRGKDEQFF
clone size: NA; V gene: TRBV6-1; D gene: NA; J gene: TRBJ1-2; CDR3 DNA: TGTGCCAGCAGTGCGGTGGGAGATGGCTACACCTTC; CDR3 protein: CASSAVGDGYTF
clone size: NA; V gene: TRBV9; D gene: TRBD2; J gene: TRBJ2-3; CDR3 DNA: TGTGCCAGCAGCGTACGTCCGCGGGGGGCCACAGATACGCAGTATTTT; CDR3 protein: CASSVRPRGATDTQYF
clone size: NA; V gene: TRBV7-9; D gene: TRBD2; J gene: TRBJ2-3; CDR3 DNA: TGTGCCAGCAGCTCTAGCGGGGCCCGCACAGATACGCAGTATTTT; CDR3 protein: CASSSSGARTDTQYF
clone size: NA; V gene: TRBV11-2; D gene: TRBD1; J gene: TRBJ2-5; CDR3 DNA: TGTGCCAGCAGCTGGGATTTGGGACAGCAAGAGACCCAGTACTTC; CDR3 protein: CASSWDLGQQETQYF
clone size: NA; V gene: TRBV30; D gene: NA; J gene: TRBJ2-1; CDR3 DNA: TGTGCCTGGAACGAGGACTGGTACAATGAGCAGTTCTTC; CDR3 protein: CAWNEDWYNEQFF
clone size: NA; V gene: TRBV5-1; D gene: TRBD1; J gene: TRBJ1-2; CDR3 DNA: TGCGCCAGCAGTAGGACAGGCCTCAACTATGGCTACACCTTC; CDR3 protein: CASSRTGLNYGYTF
clone size: NA; V gene: TRBV6-6; D gene: NA; J gene: TRBJ1-2; CDR3 DNA: TGTGCCTCCTTCCAGGGTGGGGATGGCTACACCTTC; CDR3 protein: CASFQGGDGYTF
clone size: NA; V gene: TRBV23-1; D gene: NA; J gene: TRBJ1-2; CDR3 DNA: TGCGCCAGCAGTCAATCGAAGGGGTCGACAGAGTTCTTC; CDR3 protein: CASSQSKGSTEFF
clone size: NA; V gene: TRBV13; D gene: NA; J gene: TRBJ2-7; CDR3 DNA: TGTGCCAGCAGCTTAGGGCGCGACTACGAGCAGTACTTC; CDR3 protein: CASSLGRDYEQYF
clone size: NA; V gene: TRBV30; D gene: NA; J gene: TRBJ2-2; CDR3 DNA: TGTGCCTGGAGTGTGGCAGCGAACACCGGGGAGCTGTTTTTT; CDR3 protein: CAWSVAANTGELFF
clone size: NA; V gene: TRBV5-4; D gene: NA; J gene: TRBJ1-1; CDR3 DNA: TGTGCCAGCAGCTTGTCAGGGCTGAACACTGAAGCTTTCTTT; CDR3 protein: CASSLSGLNTEAFF
clone size: NA; V gene: TRBV5-7; D gene: NA; J gene: TRBJ1-2; CDR3 DNA: TGTGCCAGCAGAAAGAACGTCTCGGGGGACTATGGCTACACCTTC; CDR3 protein: CASRKNVSGDYGYTF
clone size: NA; V gene: TRBV6-5; D gene: TRBD2; J gene: TRBJ2-1; CDR3 DNA: TGTGCCAGCAGTTACCCCGCGGGGGGATTTTACAATGAGCAGTTCTTC; CDR3 protein: CASSYPAGGFYNEQFF
clone size: NA; V gene: TRBV7-3; D gene: NA; J gene: TRBJ1-5; CDR3 DNA: TGTGCCAGCAGCTTAAGCGGTTATAGCAATCAGCCCCAGCATTTT; CDR3 protein: CASSLSGYSNQPQHF
clone size: NA; V gene: TRBV6-6; D gene: TRBD2; J gene: TRBJ2-1; CDR3 DNA: TGTGCCAGCAGCCCGGGGGGCAATGAGCAGTTCTTC; CDR3 protein: CASSPGGNEQFF
clone size: once; V gene: TRBV4-1; D gene: NA; J gene: TRBJ2-1; CDR3 DNA: TGCGCCAGCAGCCACCGTGAGTCCGCTGGTCATGAGCAGTTCTTC; CDR3 protein: CASSHRESAGHEQFF
clone size: NA; V gene: TRBV28; D gene: TRBD1; J gene: TRBJ1-1; CDR3 DNA: TGTGCCAGCAGTTCCCCACGACAGGGTGGGATTGAAGCTTTCTTT; CDR3 protein: CASSSPRQGGIEAFF
clone size: NA; V gene: TRBV5-5; D gene: TRBD1; J gene: TRBJ1-1; CDR3 DNA: TGTGCCAGCCTTCAAGAAACAGGGGTTGTAGGCGCAGCTTTCTTT; CDR3 protein: CASLQETGVVGAAFF
clone size: NA; V gene: TRBV18; D gene: NA; J gene: TRBJ1-1; CDR3 DNA: TGTGCCAGCTCCCCGGGGGAAGGGCGGGACACTGAAGCTTTCTTT; CDR3 protein: CASSPGEGRDTEAFF
clone size: NA; V gene: TRBV13; D gene: TRBD1; J gene: TRBJ2-1; CDR3 DNA: TGTGCCAGCAGCTTCGTAGGACAGGGGCTGTCCAATGAGCAGTTCTTC; CDR3 protein: CASSFVGQGLSNEQFF
clone size: NA; V gene: TRBV6-1; D gene: NA; J gene: TRBJ2-5; CDR3 DNA: TGTGCCAGCAGTGAGGGAATAGCGCCTCAAGAGACCCAGTACTTC; CDR3 protein: CASSEGIAPQETQYF
clone size: once; V gene: TRBV6-1; D gene: TRBD1; J gene: TRBJ2-2; CDR3 DNA: TGTGCCAGCAGTTCAGGGGACAGGGGTTCCGGGGAGCTGTTTTTT; CDR3 protein: CASSSGDRGSGELFF
clone size: NA; V gene: TRBV5-1; D gene: NA; J gene: TRBJ1-2; CDR3 DNA: TGCGCCAGCAGCCCTGACAGGCATCTTACCTTC; CDR3 protein: CASSPDRHLTF
clone size: NA; V gene: TRBV4-2; D gene: TRBD1; J gene: TRBJ1-1; CDR3 DNA: TGTGCCAGCAGCGGGGGACAGGCGTTATTCATGAACACTGAAGCTTTCTTT; CDR3 protein: CASSGGQALFMNTEAFF
clone size: NA; V gene: TRBV5-4; D gene: NA; J gene: TRBJ1-3; CDR3 DNA: TGTGCCAGCAGCTTCCTGGGGGGCTCTGGAAACACCATATATTTT; CDR3 protein: CASSFLGGSGNTIYF
clone size: NA; V gene: TRBV5-1; D gene: NA; J gene: TRBJ1-1; CDR3 DNA: TGCGCCAGCACCCTACAGATGAACACTGAAGCTTTCTTT; CDR3 protein: CASTLQMNTEAFF
clone size: NA; V gene: TRBV5-1; D gene: TRBD1; J gene: TRBJ1-2; CDR3 DNA: TGCGCCAGCAGCTTGGCCTGGGACAGCCTTACTAACTATGGCTACACCTTC; CDR3 protein: CASSLAWDSLTNYGYTF
clone size: NA; V gene: TRBV7-9; D gene: NA; J gene: TRBJ1-3; CDR3 DNA: TGTGCCAGCAGCTTAGCAGGGAGTGAGACCATATATTTT; CDR3 protein: CASSLAGSETIYF
clone size: NA; V gene: TRBV5-5; D gene: NA; J gene: TRBJ1-2; CDR3 DNA: TGTGCCAGCAGCCCGTGGACTCTCGATGGCTACACCTTC; CDR3 protein: CASSPWTLDGYTF
clone size: NA; V gene: TRBV11-2; D gene: NA; J gene: TRBJ1-5; CDR3 DNA: TGTGCCAGCAGCTTAGCCCGAGGGCCGCCCCAGCATTTT; CDR3 protein: CASSLARGPPQHF
clone size: NA; V gene: TRBV5-4; D gene: TRBD1; J gene: TRBJ1-2; CDR3 DNA: TGTGCCAGCAGTCCGGACAGGGGGAATGGCTACACCTTC; CDR3 protein: CASSPDRGNGYTF
clone size: once; V gene: TRBV5-1; D gene: TRBD1; J gene: TRBJ1-4; CDR3 DNA: TGCGCCAGCGCCGGGACAGGCGGGGGTGCTAATGAAAAACTGTTTTTT; CDR3 protein: CASAGTGGGANEKLFF
clone size: NA; V gene: TRBV2; D gene: TRBD1; J gene: TRBJ1-1; CDR3 DNA: TGTGCCAGCACCCAAACCCCAGGGGGCGTCGGCACTGAAGCTTTCTTT; CDR3 protein: CASTQTPGGVGTEAFF
clone size: NA; V gene: TRBV27; D gene: NA; J gene: TRBJ2-1; CDR3 DNA: TGTGCCAGCAGTTTCGGAGATACTCCCTACAATGAGCAGTTCTTC; CDR3 protein: CASSFGDTPYNEQFF
clone size: few; V gene: TRBV6-1; D gene: NA; J gene: TRBJ1-5; CDR3 DNA: TGTGCCAGCAGTGTGGGAGGTGATCAGCCCCAGCATTTT; CDR3 protein: CASSVGGDQPQHF
clone size: NA; V gene: TRBV4-1; D gene: NA; J gene: TRBJ1-6; CDR3 DNA: TGCGCCAGCAGACTGGGAAGCGGACGGAGTAATTCACCCCTCCACTTT; CDR3 protein: CASRLGSGRSNSPLHF
clone size: NA; V gene: TRBV18; D gene: NA; J gene: TRBJ1-1; CDR3 DNA: TGTGCCAGCTCGTACAGGGAGGGCACTGAAGCTTTCTTT; CDR3 protein: CASSYREGTEAFF
clone size: NA; V gene: TRBV9; D gene: TRBD1; J gene: TRBJ1-1; CDR3 DNA: TGTGCCAGCAGCAATCTCCCGGGACAGGGTGCGAACACTGAAGCTTTCTTT; CDR3 protein: CASSNLPGQGANTEAFF
clone size: NA; V gene: TRBV6-4; D gene: NA; J gene: TRBJ2-5; CDR3 DNA: TGTGCCAGCAGTCGGGGTCCCCAAGAGACCCAGTACTTC; CDR3 protein: CASSRGPQETQYF
clone size: NA; V gene: TRBV7-8; D gene: NA; J gene: TRBJ1-5; CDR3 DNA: TGTGCCAGCAGCTTAGCGGGCCAGCCCCAGCATTTT; CDR3 protein: CASSLAGQPQHF
clone size: NA; V gene: TRBV5-6; D gene: NA; J gene: TRBJ2-1; CDR3 DNA: TGTGCCAGCAGCCTGGCTGGGAGCCTGCAGTTCTTC; CDR3 protein: CASSLAGSLQFF
clone size: NA; V gene: TRBV2; D gene: TRBD1; J gene: TRBJ1-5; CDR3 DNA: TGTGCCAGCACCGGACAGGGAAGGGACCAGCCCCAGCATTTT; CDR3 protein: CASTGQGRDQPQHF
clone size: NA; V gene: TRBV4-1; D gene: NA; J gene: TRBJ1-1; CDR3 DNA: TGCGCCAGCAGCCACAGCCCGGGGTCGACTGAAGCTTTCTTT; CDR3 protein: CASSHSPGSTEAFF
clone size: once; V gene: TRBV13; D gene: TRBD1; J gene: TRBJ2-6; CDR3 DNA: TGTGCCAGCAGCGGACAGGTGTACTCTGGGGCCAACGTCCTGACTTTC; CDR3 protein: CASSGQVYSGANVLTF
clone size: NA; V gene: TRBV11-3; D gene: TRBD1; J gene: TRBJ2-2; CDR3 DNA: TGTGCCAGCAGCCCCCGGACAGGGGAGACCGGGGAGCTGTTTTTT; CDR3 protein: CASSPRTGETGELFF
clone size: NA; V gene: TRBV9; D gene: NA; J gene: TRBJ1-6; CDR3 DNA: TGTGCCAGCAGCGTAGCCCCACAGGGTTATAATTCACCCCTCCACTTT; CDR3 protein: CASSVAPQGYNSPLHF
clone size: NA; V gene: TRBV4-1; D gene: NA; J gene: TRBJ1-1; CDR3 DNA: TGCGCCAGCAGCCAGGCTCCGGGAAACACTGAAGCTTTCTTT; CDR3 protein: CASSQAPGNTEAFF
clone size: NA; V gene: TRBV7-9; D gene: TRBD1; J gene: TRBJ1-2; CDR3 DNA: TGTGCCAGCAGCCTTGGACAGGGAGCCTATGGCTACACCTTC; CDR3 protein: CASSLGQGAYGYTF
clone size: NA; V gene: TRBV4-1; D gene: NA; J gene: TRBJ2-3; CDR3 DNA: TGCGCCAGCAGCCTCCTAGGGTGGGGAGGTGGTAGCGCAGATACGCAGTATTTT; CDR3 protein: CASSLLGWGGGSADTQYF
clone size: NA; V gene: TRBV5-1; D gene: TRBD2; J gene: TRBJ2-5; CDR3 DNA: TGCGCCAGCAGCACGCTAGCGGACGCTCAAGAGACCCAGTACTTC; CDR3 protein: CASSTLADAQETQYF
clone size: NA; V gene: TRBV6-1; D gene: NA; J gene: TRBJ2-5; CDR3 DNA: TGTGCCAGCAGTGAAGCTCCCAGGGCCCAAGAGACCCAGTACTTC; CDR3 protein: CASSEAPRAQETQYF